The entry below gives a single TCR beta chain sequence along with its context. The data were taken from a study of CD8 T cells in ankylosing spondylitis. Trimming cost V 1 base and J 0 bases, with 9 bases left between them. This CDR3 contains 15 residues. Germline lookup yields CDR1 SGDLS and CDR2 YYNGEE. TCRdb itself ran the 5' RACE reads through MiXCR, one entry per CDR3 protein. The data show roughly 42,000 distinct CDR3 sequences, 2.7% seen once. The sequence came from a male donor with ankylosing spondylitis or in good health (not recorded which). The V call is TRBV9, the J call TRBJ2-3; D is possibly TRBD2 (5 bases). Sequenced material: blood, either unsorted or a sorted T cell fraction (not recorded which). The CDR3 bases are TGTGCCAGCAGCGTAACGGGCGGGAGCACAGATACGCAGTATTTT. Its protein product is CASSVTGGSTDTQYF.